A single sample is the source of the 15 T cell receptor beta chains below, sequenced in a study of PD-1 blockade in classical Hodgkin lymphoma. With no exception, relapse followed autologous stem cell transplantation in all patients, and brentuximab vedotin exposure varied. The assay was immunoSEQ multiplex PCR, and TCRdb's table has in-frame clones only and misses some. The sample holds some 21,000 clones, around four fifths seen once. This specimen consisted of peripheral blood mononuclear cells (PBMCs), obtained before the second cycle of nivolumab. The receptors originated from a human donor with classical Hodgkin lymphoma.

V usage is TRBV6-5 and J usage is TRBJ2-2; D unresolved. Trimming took 2 bases from V and 2 from J, leaving 6 bases between them. Germline V lookup: CDR1 MNHEY, CDR2 SVGAGI. The CDR3 covers 14 residues. The CDR3 region has the DNA TGTGCCAGCAGTTACAACCTTAACACCGGGGAGCTGTTTTTT. Its protein product is CASSYNLNTGELFF.

This clone was recorded once. The rearrangement joins TRBV28 to TRBJ2-3; the match to TRBD2 covers 8 bases. The V gene's germline CDR1 is MDHEN and CDR2 SYDVKM. The CDR3 length is 15 residues. V trimming: 4 bases; J trimming: 1 base; junction bases outside the gene matches: 4. The CDR3 loop is CASSSGGEGTDTQYF. The CDR3, as DNA: TGTGCCAGCAGTTCGGGAGGGGAAGGCACAGATACGCAGTATTTT.

In this sample, this clone turned up a few times. The chain uses TRBV2 and TRBJ2-1, with D perhaps TRBD1 (5 bases). The CDR3 sequence is 12 residues long. The germline V and J ends were trimmed by 9 bases and 6 bases, with 12 bases remaining between them. Germline assignment: CDR1 SNHLY and CDR2 FYNNEI. CDR3 protein: CARGRVRNEQFF. The CDR3 DNA sequence: TGTGCCAGAGGCAGGGTTCGCAATGAGCAGTTCTTC.

V and J are TRBV11-2 and TRBJ2-3; 8 nucleotides match TRBD2. This CDR3 comprises 15 residues. V was pared by 5 bases and J by 1 base, with 5 bases of the junction left unmatched. Germline V gene sequence: CDR1 SGHAT, CDR2 FQNNGV. The CDR3 DNA sequence: TGTGCCAGCAGCGCAGCGCGGGGGGGCACAGATACGCAGTATTTT. This encodes CASSAARGGTDTQYF.

This sequence joins TRBV7-2 and TRBJ1-6; TRBD1 is a possible D gene (5 bases). The CDR3 has 14 amino acids. Germline V lookup: CDR1 SGHTA, CDR2 FQGNSA. Trimming stripped 5 bases from V and 10 bases from J, with 15 bases between. The CDR3 sequence: CASSPGTARSPLHF. The CDR3, as DNA: TGTGCCAGCAGCCCCGGGACGGCACGATCACCCCTCCACTTT.

The chain is built from TRBV2 and TRBJ1-1; no clear D. Germline assignment: CDR1 SNHLY and CDR2 FYNNEI. Trimming removed 5 bases at V and 1 base at J, with 11 bases between. The CDR3 totals 14 residues. The CDR3 DNA is TGTGCCAGCAGTCGACACCTAGGGAACACTGAAGCTTTCTTT. Translating gives CASSRHLGNTEAFF.

This rearrangement joins TRBV6-1 to TRBJ2-7; D tentatively fits TRBD1 or TRBD2 (5 bases each). This CDR3 has 11 amino acids. Trimming took off 6 bases at V and 8 bases at J, with 11 bases between the two ends. Germline V gene lookup returns CDR1 MNHNS and CDR2 SASEGT. The CDR3 DNA reads as TGTGCCAGCAGCCAGAGGGGCAAGCAGTACTTC. Residues: CASSQRGKQYF.

With regard to this clone: The likely explanation is a read error, given a far larger clone one base away. The V and J genes are TRBV13 and TRBJ1-1; 11 bases line up with TRBD1. The CDR3 is made up of 16 amino acids. After removal of 5 bases from V and 2 bases from J, the junction contained 7 bases not matched to a gene. The V gene's germline CDR1 is PRHDT and CDR2 FYEKMQ (reference sequence). The DNA for the CDR3 is TGTGCCAGCAGCGCCGGGACAGGGGGGTTAAACACTGAAGCTTTCTTT. Residues: CASSAGTGGLNTEAFF.

The chain couples TRBV7-9 to TRBJ1-6, with D unresolved. The V end lost 2 bases, the J end lost 5 bases, and 7 bases lay between the germline ends. CDR3 length equals 14 residues. Germline V gene sequence: CDR1 SEHNR, CDR2 FQNEAQ (reference sequence). The CDR3 protein is CASSLPYDNSPLHF. The CDR3 DNA is TGTGCCAGCAGCTTACCGTACGATAATTCACCCCTCCACTTT.

In its sample, this clone was seen a few times. This chain joins TRBV19 and TRBJ1-4; D ambiguous. Trimming took 7 bases from V and 0 from J, leaving 12 bases between them. This CDR3 is 15 amino acids long. Germline loops: CDR1 LNHDA, CDR2 SQIVND (reference sequence). The CDR3 coding sequence is TGTGCCAGTATCGGTCGTAGGGCAACTAATGAAAAACTGTTTTTT. It specifies CASIGRRATNEKLFF.

The chain joins TRBV2 to TRBJ2-2, with TRBD2 matching over 10 bases. The CDR3 runs to 14 residues. Trimming took 7 bases from V and 6 from J; bases not matched to a gene: 5. Germline V lookup: CDR1 SNHLY, CDR2 FYNNEI. This chain's CDR3 is CASIERGGAGELFF. The CDR3 region has the DNA TGTGCCAGCATCGAGCGGGGGGGTGCCGGGGAGCTGTTTTTT.

The rearrangement links TRBV5-1 to TRBJ1-4; the match to TRBD1 covers 7 bases. The germline V gene has CDR1 SGHRS and CDR2 YFSETQ. This CDR3 is 13 amino acids long. The ends lost 2 bases at V and 7 bases at J; junction bases unmatched: 2. CDR3 nucleotide sequence: TGCGCCAGCAGCTTCGGACAGGCTGAAAAACTGTTTTTT. It encodes CASSFGQAEKLFF.

The chain's CDR3 is CASSGIPGLAGIRETDTQYF. In nucleotides, the CDR3 is TGTGCCAGCAGTGGGATTCCGGGACTAGCGGGAATTAGAGAAACAGATACGCAGTATTTT. The chain joins TRBV6-1 to TRBJ2-3; TRBD2 matches at 13 bases. Germline-derived CDR1 and CDR2 are MNHNS and SASEGT. The CDR3 loop spans 20 amino acids. The junction had 16 bases not matched to a gene; V was cut back by 4 bases and J by 3 bases.

In its sample, this clone was seen once. The chain combines TRBV21-1 with TRBJ2-7; TRBD2, as called in the table, went unchecked against the DNA. TRBV21-1 is annotated as a pseudogene. This CDR3 region has 22 residues. This CDR3 is CASSKVLRELAGGTGICYEQYF. Written as DNA, the CDR3 is TGTGCCAGCAGCAAAGTACTTAGAGAACTAGCGGGAGGAACCGGTATTTGTTACGAGCAGTACTTC.

The chain recombines TRBV9 with TRBJ2-1; 8 bases map to TRBD1. J lost 0 bases, V lost 0 bases, and 2 bases had no gene match. The CDR3 sequence is 16 residues long. From germline, CDR1 is SGDLS and CDR2 YYNGEE. The CDR3 sequence is CASSVGQGSSYNEQFF. CDR3 in DNA: TGTGCCAGCAGCGTAGGACAGGGGAGCTCCTACAATGAGCAGTTCTTC.